These 22 T cell receptor beta chains were all obtained from the same sample, sequenced in a study of response to subunit inactivated influenza vaccine. MiXCR, run by TCRdb on the RT-PCR reads, gives a single entry per CDR3 protein. This table holds more than 550,000 distinct CDR3 sequences, 11% found once. This sample was shared with a second study, whose subject was T cells expressing NK-cell markers. That source reports: UMI-tagged 5'RACE template switching yielded the TCR beta cDNA.

Material: PBMCs from blood, obtained on the day of vaccination. Receptors were obtained from a man over 45 who received an inactivated influenza vaccine.

The chain combines TRBV25-1 with TRBJ2-1; D call uncertain. V was clipped by 5 bases and J by 7 bases, with 15 bases between them. Germline assignment: CDR1 MGHDK and CDR2 SYGVNS. This CDR3 is 14 amino acids long. CDR3 sequence reads: CASSTVLQANEQFF. CDR3 in DNA: TGTGCCAGCAGTACCGTATTGCAGGCAAATGAGCAGTTCTTC.

The sample holds many counts of this clonotype. The chain uses TRBV5-6 and TRBJ2-1, with TRBD1 matching 10 bases. The CDR3 is made up of 16 amino acids. Germline V gives CDR1 SGHDT, CDR2 YYEEEE. J was trimmed by 7 bases and V by 6 bases; bases with no gene match: 13. The CDR3 region has the DNA TGTGCCAGCACCATTGTCGGGACAGGGGTAATTAATGAGCAGTTCTTC. Protein product: CASTIVGTGVINEQFF.

There are many counts of this clonotype. This chain connects TRBV5-1 to TRBJ2-1; 10 positions agree with TRBD2. V lost 4 bases to trimming and J lost 5 bases; unmatched junction nucleotides: 12. The germline gives CDR1 SGHRS, CDR2 YFSETQ. This CDR3 contains 17 residues. The CDR3 sequence: CASSPPASGSPNNEQFF. DNA for the CDR3: TGCGCCAGCAGCCCTCCCGCTAGCGGGAGTCCCAACAATGAGCAGTTCTTC.

This clonotype was counted between two and nine times. The chain joins TRBV19 to TRBJ2-2; 7 nucleotides agree with TRBD2. The V gene's germline CDR1 is LNHDA and CDR2 SQIVND (reference sequence). This CDR3 spans 15 amino acids. V lost 7 bases, J lost 7 bases, and 12 bases stayed unmatched. CDR3 region: CASTPSAGASGELFF. DNA of the CDR3: TGTGCCAGTACTCCTTCGGCGGGAGCGAGCGGGGAGCTGTTTTTT.

This clonotype was found a few times. This rearrangement joins TRBV7-2 to TRBJ2-5; 8 bases align to TRBD2. Germline V gene data show CDR1 as SGHTA and CDR2 as FQGNSA. This CDR3 region has 15 residues. Trimming took 0 bases from V and 3 from J; bases not matched to a gene: 3. The CDR3 is CASSLARGLEETQYF. DNA of the CDR3: TGTGCCAGCAGCTTAGCAAGGGGACTAGAAGAGACCCAGTACTTC.

V and J are TRBV27 and TRBJ2-1; 8 bases fit TRBD1. CDR1 MNHEY and CDR2 SMNVEV come from the germline V gene (reference sequence). This CDR3 is 15 amino acids long. Losses at the gene ends were 3 bases for V and 10 bases for J; bases not matched to a gene: 11. The CDR3 loop is CASSLDRVKGKEQFF. In nucleotides, the CDR3 is TGTGCCAGCAGTTTGGACAGGGTAAAGGGTAAAGAGCAGTTCTTC.

This clonotype was picked up a small number of times. V usage is TRBV29-1 and J usage is TRBJ2-1, with 8 bases fitting TRBD2. V shed 3 bases and J 3 bases; nucleotides not matched to a gene: 4. The CDR3 extends over 14 amino acids. The germline CDR1 and CDR2 sequences are SQVTM and ANQGSEA. This CDR3 is CSVDGGRIYNEQFF. CDR3 nucleotide sequence: TGCAGCGTTGACGGCGGGAGGATCTACAATGAGCAGTTCTTC.

The rearrangement links TRBV20-1 to TRBJ2-3; 9 bases are a match to TRBD2. The CDR3 is 13 amino acids. Germline V CDR1 and CDR2: DFQATT, SNEGSKA (reference sequence). The ends lost 5 bases at V and 6 bases at J; junction bases unmatched: 6. For the CDR3, the DNA is TGCAGTGCTCCCCTAGCGGGGTTTGATACGCAGTATTTT. Protein sequence: CSAPLAGFDTQYF.

This chain uses TRBV11-1 with TRBJ2-7; 14 nucleotides line up with TRBD2. Germline V lookup: CDR1 SGHAT, CDR2 FQDESV (reference sequence). This CDR3 spans 19 amino acids. The V and J ends lost 5 bases and 0 bases, in that order; junction bases with no gene match: 12. The CDR3 nucleotides are TGTGCCAGCAGCCGTCCGGGACTAGCGGGAGAGTATGGCTCCTACGAGCAGTACTTC. It translates to CASSRPGLAGEYGSYEQYF.

The rearrangement links TRBV28 to TRBJ2-7, with D perhaps matching TRBD1 (7 bases). The CDR3 spans 15 residues. V lost 6 bases and J 5 bases, leaving 20 bases between the germline ends. Per germline, CDR1 MDHEN and CDR2 SYDVKM. The CDR3 nucleotides are TGTGCCAGCAGGGGGGGCGGGACAGTATTCCACGAGCAGTACTTC. Translating gives CASRGGGTVFHEQYF.

The chain recombines TRBV15 with TRBJ2-1; unclear D gene. CDR3 length equals 16 residues. The germline gives CDR1 LNHNV, CDR2 YYDKDF (reference sequence). With 5 bases removed from V and 0 bases from J, the gap between germline ends came to 14 bases. For the CDR3, the DNA is TGTGCCACCAGCTCTCCGGGCCAAATCTCCTACAATGAGCAGTTCTTC. Translating gives CATSSPGQISYNEQFF.

This clonotype was detected many times. The chain couples TRBV7-8 to TRBJ2-1, with D unclear. The CDR3 has 12 amino acids. Germline CDR1 and CDR2: SGHVS and FQNEAQ. Trimming removed 3 bases at V and 10 bases at J, with 10 bases between. CDR3 loop: CASSLWPAEQFF. The CDR3 nucleotides read TGTGCCAGCAGCTTGTGGCCCGCCGAGCAGTTCTTC.

The chain couples TRBV3-1 to TRBJ2-3, with TRBD2 matching 16 bases. Germline V CDR1 and CDR2: LGHDT, YNNKEL (reference sequence). The CDR3 contains 16 residues. The V and J ends lost 1 base and 14 bases, in that order; junction bases with no gene match: 9. The CDR3, as DNA: TGTGCCAGCAGCCAAGCGGGACTAGCGGGAGGGCCGTTCCGGTATTTT. Protein sequence: CASSQAGLAGGPFRYF.

This clonotype was observed a few times. The chain is built from TRBV27 and TRBJ2-7; TRBD1 matches 11 bases. V trimming: 5 bases; J trimming: 6 bases; junction bases outside the gene matches: 9. The length of the CDR3 is 15 residues. The V gene's germline CDR1 is MNHEY and CDR2 SMNVEV (reference sequence). CDR3: CASSQGTGGFFEQYF. In DNA form, the CDR3 reads TGTGCCAGCAGTCAGGGGACAGGGGGGTTTTTCGAGCAGTACTTC.

The CDR3 loop is CASIWRGASYNEQFF. CDR3 coding DNA: TGTGCCAGCATCTGGAGGGGGGCCTCCTACAATGAGCAGTTCTTC. The chain carries TRBV5-6 and TRBJ2-1; D tentatively fits TRBD1 or TRBD2 (6 bases each). Germline CDR1 reads SGHDT; CDR2 reads YYEEEE. Trimming took 6 bases from V and 0 from J, leaving 13 bases between them. The length of the CDR3 is 15 residues.

Only a few counts were recorded for this clonotype. This chain uses TRBV12-3 or TRBV12-4 with TRBJ1-5; 8 nucleotides match TRBD1. Unmatched junction bases numbered 6, after V lost 3 bases and J lost 5 bases. This CDR3 comprises 15 residues. Written as DNA, the CDR3 is TGTGCCAGCAGTTTTCGGACAGGGAGCTATCAGCCCCAGCATTTT. Translating gives CASSFRTGSYQPQHF.

This clonotype was seen repeatedly, ten times or more. The J gene is TRBJ2-7, the V gene TRBV4-2; 11 positions match TRBD2. In germline, CDR1 is LGHNA, CDR2 YNFKEQ. The V and J ends lost 5 bases and 3 bases, in that order; junction bases with no gene match: 9. This CDR3 comprises 16 residues. CDR3 region: CASSAQTSGVNYEQYF. The CDR3 DNA sequence: TGTGCCAGCAGCGCCCAGACTAGCGGGGTAAACTACGAGCAGTACTTC.

The V gene is TRBV9, the J gene TRBJ2-3, with D perhaps assigned TRBD1 or TRBD2 (5 bases each). Trimming removed 3 bases from V and 3 bases from J, with 14 bases in between. Germline V gene sequence: CDR1 SGDLS, CDR2 YYNGEE. The CDR3 runs to 15 residues. CDR3 sequence (DNA): TGTGCCAGCAGCGCCGGGGCGCTGCGGACAGATACGCAGTATTTT. This gives the protein CASSAGALRTDTQYF.

There are many counts of this clonotype. The chain carries TRBV4-2 and TRBJ2-1; D uncertain. Per germline, CDR1 LGHNA and CDR2 YNFKEQ. The CDR3 totals 13 residues. Trimming shortened V by 0 bases and J by 6 bases, and 6 bases separated the two germline ends. The CDR3 region is CASSQDIINEQFF. In nucleotides, the CDR3 is TGTGCCAGCAGCCAAGATATTATCAATGAGCAGTTCTTC.

CDR3 nucleotide sequence: TGTGCCAGCTCACCACCGGGACTCGGAGAGACCCAGTACTTC. Protein product: CASSPPGLGETQYF. This chain joins TRBV18 and TRBJ2-5, with a possible D match to TRBD2 (6 bases). V lost 0 bases to trimming and J lost 4 bases, with 9 bases between them. Germline V gives CDR1 KGHSH, CDR2 LQKENI. The CDR3 consists of 14 residues.

This rearrangement joins TRBV3-1 to TRBJ1-1, with 7 nucleotides matching TRBD1. In germline, CDR1 is LGHDT, CDR2 YNNKEL (reference sequence). V trimming: 2 bases; J trimming: 4 bases; junction bases outside the gene matches: 10. This CDR3 is built from 16 residues. Written as DNA, the CDR3 is TGTGCCAGCAGCCAAATTGTGACAGGGCGGGCCACTGAAGCTTTCTTT. This sequence encodes CASSQIVTGRATEAFF.

This chain connects TRBV7-2 to TRBJ2-1; either TRBD1 or TRBD2 may supply D (5 bases each). Looked up from germline, CDR1 is SGHTA and CDR2 is FQGNSA. The length of the CDR3 is 17 residues. Trimming shortened V by 5 bases and J by 2 bases, and 19 bases separated the two germline ends. The CDR3 here is CASSPLAGRATYNEQFF. As DNA, the CDR3 is TGTGCCAGCAGCCCCCTTGCGGGCAGGGCTACCTACAATGAGCAGTTCTTC.